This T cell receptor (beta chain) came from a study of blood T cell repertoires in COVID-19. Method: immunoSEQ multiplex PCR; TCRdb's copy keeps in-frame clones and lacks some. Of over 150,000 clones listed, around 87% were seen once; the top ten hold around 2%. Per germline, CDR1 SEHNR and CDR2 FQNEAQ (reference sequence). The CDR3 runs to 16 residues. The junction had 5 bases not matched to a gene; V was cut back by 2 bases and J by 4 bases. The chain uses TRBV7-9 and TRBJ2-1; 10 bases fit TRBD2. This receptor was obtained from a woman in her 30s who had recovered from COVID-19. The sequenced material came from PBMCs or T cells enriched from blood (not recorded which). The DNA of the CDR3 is TGTGCCAGCAGCTTAACTGGACTAGCGGTATACAATGAGCAGTTCTTC. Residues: CASSLTGLAVYNEQFF.